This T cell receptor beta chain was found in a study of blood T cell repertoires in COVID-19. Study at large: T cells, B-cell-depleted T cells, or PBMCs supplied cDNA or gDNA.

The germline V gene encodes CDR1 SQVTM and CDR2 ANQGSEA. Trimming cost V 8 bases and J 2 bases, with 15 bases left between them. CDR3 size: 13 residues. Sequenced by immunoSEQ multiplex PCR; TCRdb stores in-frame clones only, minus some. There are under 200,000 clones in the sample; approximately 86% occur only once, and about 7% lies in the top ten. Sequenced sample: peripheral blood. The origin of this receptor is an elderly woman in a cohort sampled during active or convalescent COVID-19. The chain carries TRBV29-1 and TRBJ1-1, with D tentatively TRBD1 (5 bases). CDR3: CSMGRAQNTEAFF. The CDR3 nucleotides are TGCAGCATGGGGCGCGCTCAAAACACTGAAGCTTTCTTT. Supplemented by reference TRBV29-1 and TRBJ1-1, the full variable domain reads SAVISQKPSRDICQRGTSLTIQCQVDSQVTMMFWYRQQPGQSLTLIATANQGSEATYESGFVIDKFPISRPNLTFSTLTVSNMSPEDSSIYLCSMGRAQNTEAFFGQGTRLTVV.